Described below is a single T cell receptor beta chain sequence and its context. Its antigen is not yet known. Base qualities are missing; no much larger clone stands one base away. These data belong to a study of blood T cell repertoires in COVID-19 (dated by TCRdb to between 2020 and 2021). Notes on the research overall: Samples from collaborators originated in the United States, Italy and Spain and spanned both the acute and convalescent phases of COVID-19. The material from the prospective study consisted of cDNA or gDNA derived from T cells, B-cell-depleted T cells, or PBMCs. The dataset comprised deeply sampled blood TCRbeta repertoires from subjects exposed to, actively infected with, or recovered from COVID-19. The repertoires were released in a freely available public database intended as a resource for research on the immune response to SARS-CoV-2. Samples came from the ongoing ImmuneRACE study (first 160 participants) plus 1,254 subjects from 6 global collaborators. Sample metadata almost always included a de-identified subject ID, COVID-19 status, age in years and sex. Where HLA class I and class II types were available, the types were taken from metadata supplied by the sample provider, not from assay-based typing.

The collaborating institutions used their own protocols to collect whole blood in K2EDTA tubes. Collaborator samples were shipped for TCRbeta analysis as frozen whole blood, isolated PBMCs, or DNA extracted from either sample type. The CDR3 holds 16 amino acids from the cysteine to the phenylalanine. Only CDR3 DNA is held: 48 bases, read in frame from base 1. The germline V gene sets CDR1 to SGHRS and CDR2 to YFSETQ. V gives up 0 bases and J gives up 3 bases, and the segment between their germline ends measures 15 bases. The immunoSEQ Assay, a bias-controlled multiplex PCR, was used to amplify TCRbeta CDR3 regions from genomic DNA. On the study's bioinformatics: Within the assay, amplification of reference gene primers was used to estimate how many nucleated cells each sample contained. To quantify the absolute abundance of each unique TCRbeta CDR3 rearrangement, sequence reads were collapsed and filtered. For each sample, productive Simpson clonality was calculated as the square root of Simpson's diversity index over productive rearrangements. The table comes from immuneACCESS by way of TCRdb, which keeps in-frame sequences with V and J called. Part of the clones is missing from these tables; in studies checked, under half for an unresolved V gene and the rest for unknown reasons. V and J calls plus clone size are reproduced from that table; the DNA served to infer D and trimming. In all, the sample holds under 250,000 clones, and about 83% of those were seen once. Of the sample, just over 8.5% is held by the ten largest clones.

What the study reported, not specific to this receptor: How much clinical and demographic metadata was included differed by source and by participant, and the metadata was provided uncurated.

The material sequenced was peripheral blood. The chain was built from TRBV5-1 and TRBJ2-5; the D region possibly corresponds to TRBD1 (6 bases align). This sequence originates from a man aged 40-55 years with active or convalescent COVID-19. CDR3 reads: CASSLEGPPGEETQYF. In nucleotide form, the sequence is TGCGCCAGCAGCTTGGAGGGCCCTCCAGGGGAAGAGACCCAGTACTTC.